The clone carrying this TCR beta chain was counted a few times. Patients were excluded for uncontrolled infection, other autoimmune disease, pregnancy or lactation. Diagnoses were made from clinical symptoms, serum measures (thyroxine and TRAb), thyroid ultrasound and orbital computed tomography. It was less than 13 ml of fresh peripheral blood that supplied the PBMCs. The sample originates from a study of T cells in Graves' hyperthyroidism and ophthalmopathy. Using RNA transcripts as the source, TCR beta CDR3 regions were amplified. TCR CDR3 regions were first amplified by RT-PCR with HTBI primers. MiXCR was run by TCRdb on the multiplex PCR reads, yielding one entry per CDR3 protein. The sample has 500,000 to 600,000 distinct CDR3 sequences, 15% to 20% seen once. The source material was blood. This sequence originates from a man aged 40-55 years with Graves' ophthalmopathy.

CDR3 protein: CASSPPGQGRQETQYF. CDR3 bases: TGTGCCAGCAGCCCCCCGGGACAGGGAAGACAAGAGACCCAGTACTTC. V gene TRBV9 combines with J gene TRBJ2-5, with 9 bases that match TRBD1. The CDR3 has 16 amino acids. V lost 4 bases, J lost 2 bases, and 9 bases stayed unmatched. Germline values: CDR1 SGDLS, CDR2 YYNGEE.